These 7 T cell receptor beta chains were all obtained from the same sample, sequenced in a study of neurological immune-mediated disorders. TCRdb itself ran the 5' RACE reads through MiXCR, one entry per CDR3 protein. This sample has 40,000 to 50,000 distinct CDR3 sequences, with over 2% found just once. The sequenced material came from PBMCs. All receptors come from a man aged 30 to 45 with multiple sclerosis.

This clonotype was detected ten times or more. The rearrangement uses TRBV12-3 or TRBV12-4 and TRBJ2-3; D gene unclear. This CDR3 region has 14 residues. Deletions cut 3 bases from V and 5 bases from J, with 12 bases between. The CDR3 is CASSLNLGKDTQYF. Here the CDR3 DNA reads TGTGCCAGCAGTTTGAACCTAGGGAAAGATACGCAGTATTTT.

In this sample, this clonotype turned up many times. J is TRBJ1-2 and V is TRBV5-1, with unresolved D. The CDR3 is made up of 13 amino acids. The germline V gene has CDR1 SGHRS and CDR2 YFSETQ. Trimming took off 3 bases at V and 4 bases at J, with 10 bases between the two ends. In nucleotides, the CDR3 is TGCGCCAGCAGCTATGCCCCGGCCTATGGCTACACCTTC. It encodes CASSYAPAYGYTF. Combining the CDR3 with reference TRBV5-1 and TRBJ1-2 gives the whole variable domain KAGVTQTPRYLIKTRGQQVTLSCSPISGHRSVSWYQQTPGQGLQFLFEYFSETQRNKGNFPGRFSGRQFSNSRSEMNVSTLELGDSALYLCASSYAPAYGYTFGSGTRLTVV.

This clonotype was recorded many times. The genes are TRBV4-2 and TRBJ1-1; 8 bases agree with TRBD1. CDR3 length: 15 residues. The germline V gene encodes CDR1 LGHNA and CDR2 YNFKEQ. V dropped 3 bases and J dropped 4; count of bases not matched to a gene: 7. The CDR3 is CASSHATGGGTEAFF. The CDR3 nucleotides read TGTGCCAGCAGCCATGCTACAGGGGGAGGCACTGAAGCTTTCTTT.

This clonotype has ten or more counts. The chain joins TRBV5-1 to TRBJ2-7, with 10 nucleotides matching TRBD1. Trimming removed 4 bases from V and 3 bases from J; junction bases left unmatched: 7. The CDR3 consists of 15 residues. Germline loops: CDR1 SGHRS, CDR2 YFSETQ. CDR3 region: CASSTRQGANYEQYF. In DNA, the CDR3 is TGCGCCAGCAGCACCCGACAGGGGGCTAACTACGAGCAGTACTTC. The full variable domain, with the rest looked up from reference TRBV5-1 and TRBJ2-7, is KAGVTQTPRYLIKTRGQQVTLSCSPISGHRSVSWYQQTPGQGLQFLFEYFSETQRNKGNFPGRFSGRQFSNSRSEMNVSTLELGDSALYLCASSTRQGANYEQYFGPGTRLTVT.

This clonotype occurred many times. The rearrangement uses TRBV5-1 and TRBJ2-2; D is possibly TRBD1 (6 bases). V was pared by 6 bases and J by 0 bases, with 9 bases between. This CDR3 region has 14 residues. Germline V CDR1 and CDR2: SGHRS, YFSETQ. The CDR3 region has the DNA TGCGCCAGCACCGGACAGTCGAACACCGGGGAGCTGTTTTTT. This sequence encodes CASTGQSNTGELFF.

Concerning this clonotype: A much larger clone differs by one base, so this may be a read error. The genes are TRBV12-3 or TRBV12-4 and TRBJ2-2; TRBD2 matches 13 bases. Trimming removed 0 bases from V and 4 bases from J; junction bases left unmatched: 5. The CDR3 is 18 residues long. CDR3 in DNA: TGTGCCAGCAGTTTAGCCACCGGACTAGCGGGAGTCACCGGGGAGCTGTTTTTT. This sequence encodes CASSLATGLAGVTGELFF.

Ten or more counts support this clonotype. V gene TRBV20-1 combines with J gene TRBJ2-5; 9 bases are a match to TRBD2. Germline trimming cut 0 bases from V and 1 base from J; bases unmatched to any gene: 12. The germline V gene encodes CDR1 DFQATT and CDR2 SNEGSKA (reference sequence). This CDR3 contains 18 residues. The CDR3 region is CSAREGASGALSQETQYF. The CDR3 region has the DNA TGCAGTGCTAGAGAGGGGGCTAGCGGGGCCCTCTCCCAAGAGACCCAGTACTTC.